Listed below are T cell receptor beta chains from one sample, sequenced in a study of shared clonotypes between healthy human individuals. Using immunoSEQ multiplex PCR, the repertoire was profiled, and TCRdb retains in-frame clones only, with some absent. The table has millions of clones, roughly 94% seen once. The specimen sequenced was naive CD4+ T cells sorted from blood. Receptors were obtained from a man between 18 and 35 years old in good health. Both conserved end residues are part of each CDR3. Each record gives: D gene, V gene, clone size, J gene, CDR3 DNA, CDR3 protein. The D gene is left open where the match is weak. Clone size appears in some rows only: once, few, many, or a class for an expanded clone.

-	TRBV4-3	-	TRBJ1-1	TGCGCCAGCAGCCAAGGATTGCAGGTCGTGAACACTGAAGCTTTCTTT	CASSQGLQVVNTEAFF
-	TRBV6-5	-	TRBJ2-3	TGTGCCACTAGAGCGCAAGGCACAGATACGCAGTATTTT	CATRAQGTDTQYF
TRBD1	TRBV6-5	-	TRBJ1-6	TGTGCCAGCGCCAGGGGGCGGACTCATTCACCCCTCCACTTT	CASARGRTHSPLHF
TRBD1	TRBV28	-	TRBJ1-6	TGTGCCAGCAGTTCTCAGACAGGGGTTTATAATTCACCCCTCCACTTT	CASSSQTGVYNSPLHF
TRBD1	TRBV6-1	once	TRBJ1-2	TGTGCCAGCAGTGAAGGGACAGGAGGCTATGGCTACACCTTC	CASSEGTGGYGYTF
-	TRBV2	-	TRBJ2-5	TGTGCCAGCAGCCCGCTATGGGGAGAGACCCAGTACTTC	CASSPLWGETQYF
-	TRBV2	-	TRBJ2-5	TGTGCCAGCAGCCCGGAACTAGGGGGAGGTGGAGAGACCCAGTACTTC	CASSPELGGGGETQYF
-	TRBV27	-	TRBJ1-1	TGTGCCAGCTGGCGTCGGGCCACCACTGAAGCTTTCTTT	CASWRRATTEAFF
-	TRBV19	-	TRBJ2-7	TGTGCCAGTAGTATAGAGTCCCGCGGTAAAACCTACGAGCAGTACTTC	CASSIESRGKTYEQYF
-	TRBV7-9	-	TRBJ2-2	TGTGCCAGCAGCCCCCCAACCAAGGCCCTCGGCAATACCGGGGAGCTGTTTTTT	CASSPPTKALGNTGELFF
-	TRBV30	-	TRBJ1-6	TGTGCCTGGAGCCAGGGACTTTCACCCCTCCACTTT	CAWSQGLSPLHF
-	TRBV7-9	-	TRBJ1-1	TGTGCCAGCAGCTTAGTACCCCAGGAGACTGAAGCTTTCTTT	CASSLVPQETEAFF
TRBD2	TRBV4-3	once	TRBJ2-2	TGCGCCAGCAGCCAAAAAGGGCTAGCGGGATCGAACACCGGGGAGCTGTTTTTT	CASSQKGLAGSNTGELFF
-	TRBV5-6	-	TRBJ2-7	TGTGCCAGCAGCACCCCGACAAGCCTCTACGAGCAGTACTTC	CASSTPTSLYEQYF
-	TRBV19	-	TRBJ2-5	TGTGCCAGTAGTACTGTTAGAGAGGAGACCCAGTACTTC	CASSTVREETQYF
-	TRBV28	-	TRBJ1-1	TGTGCCAGCAGTTCGGCCAGCGCAAACACTGAAGCTTTCTTT	CASSSASANTEAFF
TRBD1	TRBV4-1	-	TRBJ2-5	TGCGCCAGCAGCCAAGATGGACAGGGGGAAGAGACCCAGTACTTC	CASSQDGQGEETQYF
-	TRBV6-5	once	TRBJ2-7	TGTGCCAGCAGTTACACTAGTACGCATTTTTCCTACGAGCAGTACTTC	CASSYTSTHFSYEQYF
-	TRBV5-1	-	TRBJ1-6	TGCGCCAGCAGCTCCCGGGACCCCACGTTGGGCAATTCACCCCTCCACTTT	CASSSRDPTLGNSPLHF
-	TRBV28	-	TRBJ2-7	TGTGCCAGCAGTCCTCTTGGGGGGCGGACCTCCTACGAGCAGTACTTC	CASSPLGGRTSYEQYF
-	TRBV28	-	TRBJ2-4	TGTGCCAGCAGTTCCGCAACGAACCTAGCCAAAAACATTCAGTACTTC	CASSSATNLAKNIQYF
-	TRBV7-2	-	TRBJ2-7	TGTGCCAGCAGCTTATCTACCTACGAGCAGTACTTC	CASSLSTYEQYF
TRBD1	TRBV9	-	TRBJ1-2	TGTGCCAGCAGAGCCGACAGGGCGGAGGGCTACACCTTC	CASRADRAEGYTF
-	TRBV4-3	-	TRBJ1-4	TGCGCCAGCAGCCAACTGGGGGGGCAGGAAAAACTGTTTTTT	CASSQLGGQEKLFF
TRBD2	TRBV27	-	TRBJ2-3	TGTGCCAGCAGTTCTCGCTCCGCTAGCGGGACTTCAGATACGCAGTATTTT	CASSSRSASGTSDTQYF
TRBD2	TRBV4-3	-	TRBJ2-3	TGCGCCAGCAGCCAAGCGGGAGGCCAGACAGATACGCAGTATTTT	CASSQAGGQTDTQYF
-	TRBV7-7	-	TRBJ2-2	TGTGCTAGCAGCCCTGGGACACTGAAGACCGGGGAGCTGTTTTTT	CASSPGTLKTGELFF
TRBD1	TRBV5-1	-	TRBJ2-5	TGCGCCAGCAGGGCCGGGACAGCCTTAGAGACCCAGTACTTC	CASRAGTALETQYF
TRBD2	TRBV6-1	-	TRBJ2-2	TGTGCCAGCAGTGGTGGACTAGCCTTGGGACTGTTTTTT	CASSGGLALGLFF
-	TRBV6-6	-	TRBJ2-7	TGTGCCAGCAGTTACGGCGGGAACTCCTACGAGCAGTACTTC	CASSYGGNSYEQYF
TRBD1	TRBV6-1	-	TRBJ1-2	TGTGCCAGCAGTGAAACAGGGGGCCCTGATGGCTACACCTTC	CASSETGGPDGYTF
-	TRBV13	-	TRBJ1-3	TGTGCCAGCAGCGCCACAGGAGCCAGAAACACCATATATTTT	CASSATGARNTIYF
-	TRBV19	-	TRBJ2-5	TGTGCCAGTAGTAAATTCCTCCAAGAGACCCAGTACTTC	CASSKFLQETQYF
-	TRBV7-2	-	TRBJ2-7	TGTGCCAGCAGCTTAGTTGGTGTGCAGTACTTC	CASSLVGVQYF
-	TRBV19	-	TRBJ1-5	TGTGCCAGTAGTATACAACAGTACAATCAGCCCCAGCATTTT	CASSIQQYNQPQHF
TRBD2	TRBV9	-	TRBJ2-7	TGTGCCAGCAGCGTGACTAGCGGGAGGTACGAGCAGTACTTC	CASSVTSGRYEQYF
-	TRBV12-5	once	TRBJ2-7	TGTGCTAGTGGTTTGGTACTGCGGAAAGGGGGGCCCGAGCAGTACTTC	CASGLVLRKGGPEQYF
-	TRBV25-1	-	TRBJ2-5	TGTGCCAGCAGTGAAGCCCGGACAACCCAAGAGACCCAGTACTTC	CASSEARTTQETQYF
-	TRBV19	few	TRBJ1-6	TGTGCCAGTTCATTCACCGGGGGAATCGCTAATTCACCCCTCCACTTT	CASSFTGGIANSPLHF
-	TRBV7-2	-	TRBJ2-2	TGTGCCAGCAGCTTTGACAGGATCCCGACCACCGGGGAGCTGTTTTTT	CASSFDRIPTTGELFF
TRBD2	TRBV10-3	-	TRBJ2-1	TGTGCCATCAATTTAGCGGGGGGCACCTACAATGAGCAGTTCTTC	CAINLAGGTYNEQFF